These 12 T cell receptor beta chains were all obtained from the same sample, sequenced in a study of T cells in Graves' hyperthyroidism and ophthalmopathy. TCR beta CDR3 sequences were amplified from RNA transcripts. HTBI primers drove first-round RT-PCR of the TCR CDR3. TCRdb reanalysed the multiplex PCR reads using MiXCR and keeps one entry per CDR3 protein. The sample lists over 550,000 distinct CDR3 sequences; over 15% were seen once. The specimen was blood. All receptors come from a young woman with Graves' hyperthyroidism.

This clonotype was recorded at least ten times. The chain joins TRBV2 to TRBJ2-7; possibly TRBD2 for D (6 bases). The V and J ends lost 6 bases and 1 base respectively, with 7 bases between them. The CDR3 runs 12 residues. Germline V lookup: CDR1 SNHLY, CDR2 FYNNEI. The DNA of the CDR3 is TGTGCCAGCAGGCGGGAATCCTACGAGCAGTACTTC. Its protein is CASRRESYEQYF.

This sequence joins TRBV7-2 and TRBJ2-5; 8 bases agree with TRBD2. Germline V gene data show CDR1 as SGHTA and CDR2 as FQGNSA. The V and J ends lost 8 bases and 4 bases, in that order; junction bases with no gene match: 15. This CDR3 spans 16 amino acids. This CDR3 reads CASRFRGGGSRETQYF. The DNA of the CDR3 is TGTGCCAGCCGTTTTCGGGGGGGGGGCTCGAGAGAGACCCAGTACTTC. Complete variable domain (other parts from reference TRBV7-2 and TRBJ2-5): GAGVSQSPSNKVTEKGKDVELRCDPISGHTALYWYRQSLGQGLEFLIYFQGNSAPDKSGLPSDRFSAERTGGSVSTLTIQRTQQEDSAVYLCASRFRGGGSRETQYFGPGTRLLVL.

Only a few counts were recorded for this clonotype. This chain joins TRBV9 and TRBJ2-3; the D gene is possibly TRBD2 (6 bases). V was clipped by 0 bases and J by 0 bases, with 8 bases between them. Germline loops: CDR1 SGDLS, CDR2 YYNGEE. The CDR3 spans 15 residues. CDR3 sequence reads: CASSVDGGSTDTQYF. The CDR3 bases are TGTGCCAGCAGCGTAGATGGGGGGAGCACAGATACGCAGTATTTT.

This clonotype was counted only a few times. The chain couples TRBV29-1 to TRBJ2-2; D perhaps matches TRBD2 (5 bases). The CDR3 spans 14 residues. Germline V gene lookup returns CDR1 SQVTM and CDR2 ANQGSEA. V gave up 4 bases and J gave up 4 bases, with 13 bases separating them. CDR3 region: CSVGRGLTTGELFF. The CDR3, as DNA: TGCAGCGTTGGTCGCGGACTTACCACCGGGGAGCTGTTTTTT.

This clonotype has at least ten counts. The rearrangement links TRBV5-1 to TRBJ2-7; no definite D call. This CDR3 spans 14 amino acids. Trimming took 1 base from V and 2 from J, leaving 10 bases between them. Germline V gives CDR1 SGHRS, CDR2 YFSETQ. CDR3 sequence (DNA): TGCGCCAGCAGCTTGTCAGGCATCACCTACGAGCAGTACTTC. Amino acid sequence: CASSLSGITYEQYF.

CDR3 protein: CSAGRVAGQRDTQYF. The CDR3 coding sequence is TGCAGTGCGGGGAGGGTAGCGGGGCAGAGGGATACGCAGTATTTT. The rearrangement uses TRBV20-1 and TRBJ2-3; TRBD2 aligns across 8 bases. Germline CDR1 reads DFQATT; CDR2 reads SNEGSKA (reference sequence). The CDR3 extends over 15 amino acids. V shed 6 bases and J 6 bases; nucleotides not matched to a gene: 14.

V is TRBV27 and J is TRBJ1-5, with D perhaps TRBD1 (5 bases). Trimming left V 6 bases short and J 9 bases short, with 15 bases between. The CDR3 is made up of 13 amino acids. Germline loops: CDR1 MNHEY, CDR2 SMNVEV (reference sequence). This CDR3 reads CASRPMGGGPQHF. CDR3 sequence (DNA): TGTGCCAGCAGGCCTATGGGGGGAGGGCCCCAGCATTTT.

The sample holds a few counts of this clonotype. The chain carries TRBV7-2 and TRBJ2-3, with 9 bases fitting TRBD2. V was clipped by 8 bases and J by 4 bases; unmatched bases: 7. This CDR3 comprises 14 residues. Per the germline V gene, CDR1 is SGHTA and CDR2 is FQGNSA. DNA for the CDR3: TGTGCCAGCGGACCCGGGACTAGCTCAGATACGCAGTATTTT. Translation gives CASGPGTSSDTQYF.

This clonotype showed up just once. The rearrangement links TRBV5-1 to TRBJ2-5; D may be TRBD2 (5 bases). The V end was cut by 4 bases, the J end by 0 bases, with 10 bases between. This CDR3 is 14 amino acids long. CDR1 is SGHRS and CDR2 is YFSETQ in the germline V gene. CDR3 coding DNA: TGCGCCAGCAGCGCCGCCGGGAACCAAGAGACCCAGTACTTC. Encoded protein: CASSAAGNQETQYF.

This clonotype has ten or more counts. This sequence may be a read error, since a much larger clone differs from it by one base. The chain is built from TRBV7-2 and TRBJ2-5; tentative D call: TRBD1 (5 bases). The CDR3 totals 12 residues. V was trimmed by 1 base and J by 5 bases, leaving 5 bases between them. CDR1 is SGHTA and CDR2 is FQGNSA in the germline V gene. The CDR3 bases are TGTGCCAGCAGCTTAGACAGGGAGACCCAGTACTTC. This gives the protein CASSLDRETQYF. Full variable domain (rest looked up from reference TRBV7-2 and TRBJ2-5): GAGVSQSPSNKVTEKGKDVELRCDPISGHTALYWYRQSLGQGLEFLIYFQGNSAPDKSGLPSDRFSAERTGGSVSTLTIQRTQQEDSAVYLCASSLDRETQYFGPGTRLLVL.

This clonotype was seen at least ten times. The V gene is TRBV27, the J gene TRBJ1-5; 10 bases are shared with TRBD1. The CDR3 spans 21 residues. V gave up 8 bases and J gave up 1 base; unmatched junction bases: 23. CDR1 is MNHEY and CDR2 is SMNVEV in the germline V gene (reference sequence). The CDR3 here is CASPPNRIDRGRGESNQPQHF. In DNA form, the CDR3 reads TGTGCCAGCCCCCCGAATCGCATCGACAGGGGGCGCGGTGAGAGCAATCAGCCCCAGCATTTT.

V and J are TRBV7-2 and TRBJ1-3, with D possibly being TRBD1 (6 bases). Germline CDR1 SGHTA, CDR2 FQGNSA. V was cut by 5 bases and J by 2 bases, with 19 bases left in between. This CDR3 has 17 amino acids. The CDR3 region is CASSPVLSGATGNTIYF. For the CDR3, the DNA is TGTGCCAGCAGCCCAGTACTGTCGGGGGCCACTGGAAACACCATATATTTT. Full variable domain (missing parts from reference TRBV7-2 and TRBJ1-3): GAGVSQSPSNKVTEKGKDVELRCDPISGHTALYWYRQSLGQGLEFLIYFQGNSAPDKSGLPSDRFSAERTGGSVSTLTIQRTQQEDSAVYLCASSPVLSGATGNTIYFGEGSWLTVV.